This T cell receptor (beta chain) originates from a study of T cell repertoires in cytomegalovirus infection. From the reads, TCRdb called clonotypes with MiXCR, one entry per CDR3 protein. The sample comprises hundreds of thousands of distinct CDR3 sequences, 33% of which are singletons, and roughly 18% rests with the top ten. A remark on this clonotype: Its antigen is still unknown.

This sequence was found in a human donor in good health (CMV status not recorded). Some clones in this sample may be carry-over from other donors' samples. Material: cultured PBMCs, obtained from culture after CMV antigen stimulation.

The CDR3 DNA reads TGCAGTGCTAGCCCTGAGACCTACGAGCAGTACTTC. Translating gives CSASPETYEQYF. This chain connects TRBV20-1 to TRBJ2-7; D gene ambiguous. The germline gives CDR1 DFQATT, CDR2 SNEGSKA (reference sequence). V dropped 3 bases and J dropped 2 bases, with 8 bases sitting between them. This CDR3 contains 12 residues.